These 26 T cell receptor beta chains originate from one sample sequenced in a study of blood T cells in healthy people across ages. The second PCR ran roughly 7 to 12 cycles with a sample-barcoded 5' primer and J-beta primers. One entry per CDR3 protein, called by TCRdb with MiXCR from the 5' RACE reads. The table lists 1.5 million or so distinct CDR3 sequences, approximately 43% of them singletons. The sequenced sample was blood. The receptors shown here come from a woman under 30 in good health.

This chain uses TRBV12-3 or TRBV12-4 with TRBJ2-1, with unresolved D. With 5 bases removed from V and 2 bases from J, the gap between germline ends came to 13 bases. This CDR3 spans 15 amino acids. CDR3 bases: TGTGCCAGCAGTAGAGTGCTCTCCCCCTACAATGAGCAGTTCTTC. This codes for CASSRVLSPYNEQFF.

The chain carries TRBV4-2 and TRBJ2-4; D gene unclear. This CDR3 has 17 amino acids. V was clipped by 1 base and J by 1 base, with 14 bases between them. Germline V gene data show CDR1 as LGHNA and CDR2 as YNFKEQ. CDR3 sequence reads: CASSQVWEKRAKNIQYF. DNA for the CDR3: TGTGCCAGCAGCCAAGTTTGGGAAAAGAGGGCCAAAAACATTCAGTACTTC.

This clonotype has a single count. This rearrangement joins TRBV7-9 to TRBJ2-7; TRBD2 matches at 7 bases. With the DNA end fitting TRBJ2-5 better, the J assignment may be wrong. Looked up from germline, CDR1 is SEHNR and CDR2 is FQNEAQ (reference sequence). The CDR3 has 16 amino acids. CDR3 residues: CASSLARRGLEETQYF. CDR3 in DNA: TGTGCCAGCAGCTTAGCGCGGCGGGGGTTAGAAGAGACCCAGTACTTC.

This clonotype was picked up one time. The CDR3 here is CASSQTSVNTDTQYF. The CDR3 DNA reads as TGTGCCAGCAGTCAAACTAGCGTGAACACAGATACGCAGTATTTT. The V gene is TRBV6-2 or TRBV6-3, the J gene TRBJ2-3; 7 nucleotides agree with TRBD2. Looked up from germline, CDR1 is MNHEY and CDR2 is SVGEGT. J was trimmed by 2 bases and V by 5 bases; bases with no gene match: 7. CDR3 length equals 15 residues.

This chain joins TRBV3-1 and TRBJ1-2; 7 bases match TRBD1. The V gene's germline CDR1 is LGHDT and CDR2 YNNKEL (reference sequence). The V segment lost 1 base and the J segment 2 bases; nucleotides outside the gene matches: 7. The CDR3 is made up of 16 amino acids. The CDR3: CASSQGMGGGNYGYTF. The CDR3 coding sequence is TGTGCCAGCAGCCAAGGCATGGGAGGGGGCAACTATGGCTACACCTTC.

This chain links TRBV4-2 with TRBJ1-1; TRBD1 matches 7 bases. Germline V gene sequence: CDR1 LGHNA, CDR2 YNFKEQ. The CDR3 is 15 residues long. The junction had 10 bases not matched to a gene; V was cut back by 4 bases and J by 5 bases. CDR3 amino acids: CASSREGQVETEAFF. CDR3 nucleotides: TGTGCCAGCAGCCGGGAAGGACAGGTGGAAACTGAAGCTTTCTTT.

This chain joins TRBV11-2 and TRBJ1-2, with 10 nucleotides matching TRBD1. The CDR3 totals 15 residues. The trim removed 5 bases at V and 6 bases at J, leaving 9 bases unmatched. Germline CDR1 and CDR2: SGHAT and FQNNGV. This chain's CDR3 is CASSPFGDRGHGYTF. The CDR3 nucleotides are TGTGCCAGCAGCCCCTTTGGGGACAGGGGACATGGCTACACCTTC.

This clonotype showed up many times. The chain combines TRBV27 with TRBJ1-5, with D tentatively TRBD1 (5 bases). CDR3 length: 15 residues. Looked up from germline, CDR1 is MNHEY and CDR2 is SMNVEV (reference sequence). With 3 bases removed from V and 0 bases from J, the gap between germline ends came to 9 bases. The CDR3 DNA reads TGTGCCAGCAGTTTTTCGGGGACTAGCAATCAGCCCCAGCATTTT. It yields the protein CASSFSGTSNQPQHF.

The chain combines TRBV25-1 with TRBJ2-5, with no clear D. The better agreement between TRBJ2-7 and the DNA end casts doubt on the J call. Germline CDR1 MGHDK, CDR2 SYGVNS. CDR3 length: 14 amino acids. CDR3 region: CASSEGFLPHEQYF. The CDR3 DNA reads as TGTGCCAGCAGTGAAGGCTTCCTTCCACACGAGCAGTACTTC.

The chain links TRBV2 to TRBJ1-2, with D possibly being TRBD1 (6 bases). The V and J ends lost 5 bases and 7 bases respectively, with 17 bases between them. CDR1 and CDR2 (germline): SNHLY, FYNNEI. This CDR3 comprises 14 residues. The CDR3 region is CASSPLRGYRGYTF. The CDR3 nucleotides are TGTGCCAGCAGTCCTCTAAGGGGGTATCGTGGCTACACCTTC.

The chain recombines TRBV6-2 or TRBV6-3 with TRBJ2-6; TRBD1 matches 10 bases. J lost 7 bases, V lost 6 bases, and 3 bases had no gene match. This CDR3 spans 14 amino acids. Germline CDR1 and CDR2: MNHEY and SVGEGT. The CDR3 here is CASSRTGGANVLTF. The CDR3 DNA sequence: TGTGCCAGCAGCCGGACAGGGGGAGCCAACGTCCTGACTTTC.

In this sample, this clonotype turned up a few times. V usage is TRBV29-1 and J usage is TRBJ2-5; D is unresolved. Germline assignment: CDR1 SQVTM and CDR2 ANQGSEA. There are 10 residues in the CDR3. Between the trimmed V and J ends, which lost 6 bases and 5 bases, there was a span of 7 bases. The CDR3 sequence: CSVAGETQYF. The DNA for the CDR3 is TGCAGCGTCGCCGGGGAGACCCAGTACTTC.

The chain's CDR3 is CSVGTGLNTEAFF. The CDR3 DNA sequence: TGCAGCGTTGGGACAGGCTTGAACACTGAAGCTTTCTTT. The rearrangement joins TRBV29-1 to TRBJ1-1; 7 bases are a match to TRBD1. The V segment lost 4 bases and the J segment 0 bases; nucleotides outside the gene matches: 2. Looked up from germline, CDR1 is SQVTM and CDR2 is ANQGSEA. The CDR3 totals 13 residues. The whole variable domain, remainder taken from reference TRBV29-1 and TRBJ1-1, is SAVISQKPSRDICQRGTSLTIQCQVDSQVTMMFWYRQQPGQSLTLIATANQGSEATYESGFVIDKFPISRPNLTFSTLTVSNMSPEDSSIYLCSVGTGLNTEAFFGQGTRLTVV.

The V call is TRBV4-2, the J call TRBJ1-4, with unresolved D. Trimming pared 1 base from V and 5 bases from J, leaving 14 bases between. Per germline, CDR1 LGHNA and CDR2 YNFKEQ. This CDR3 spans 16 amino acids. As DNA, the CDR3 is TGTGCCAGCAGCCAAGCGGAAAGGGAGAGGAATGAAAAACTGTTTTTT. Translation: CASSQAERERNEKLFF.

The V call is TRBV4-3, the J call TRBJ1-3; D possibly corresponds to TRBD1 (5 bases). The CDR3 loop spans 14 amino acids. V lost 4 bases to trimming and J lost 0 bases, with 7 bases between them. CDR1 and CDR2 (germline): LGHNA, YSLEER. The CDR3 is CASSRGTSGNTIYF. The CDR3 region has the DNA TGCGCCAGCAGCCGCGGGACCTCTGGAAACACCATATATTTT.

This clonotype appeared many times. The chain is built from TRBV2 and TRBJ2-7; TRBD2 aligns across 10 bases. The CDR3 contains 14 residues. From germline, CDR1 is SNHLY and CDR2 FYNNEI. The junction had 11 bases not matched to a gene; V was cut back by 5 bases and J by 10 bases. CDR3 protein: CASSRTSGAPHQYF. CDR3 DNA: TGTGCCAGCAGTAGGACTAGCGGAGCGCCCCACCAGTACTTC.

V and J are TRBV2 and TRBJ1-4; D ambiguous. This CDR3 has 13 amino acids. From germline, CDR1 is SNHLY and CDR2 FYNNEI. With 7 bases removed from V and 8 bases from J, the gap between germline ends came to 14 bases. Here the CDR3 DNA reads TGTGCCAGCACCCCGACCATCCGGGAAAAACTGTTTTTT. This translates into CASTPTIREKLFF.

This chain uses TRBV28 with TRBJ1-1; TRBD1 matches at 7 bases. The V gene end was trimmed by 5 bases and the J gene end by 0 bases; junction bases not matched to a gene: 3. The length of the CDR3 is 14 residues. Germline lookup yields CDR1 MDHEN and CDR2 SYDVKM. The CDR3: CASSRGRMNTEAFF. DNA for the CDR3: TGTGCCAGCAGTAGGGGGCGAATGAACACTGAAGCTTTCTTT.

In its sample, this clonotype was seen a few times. CDR3 DNA: TGTGCCAGCAGCGGAGGGACAGGGATGTATGGCTACACCTTC. Its translation: CASSGGTGMYGYTF. The chain combines TRBV9 with TRBJ1-2, with 9 bases that match TRBD1. The CDR3 contains 14 residues. V lost 3 bases, J lost 5 bases, and 5 bases stayed unmatched. Germline V gives CDR1 SGDLS, CDR2 YYNGEE.

DNA of the CDR3: TGTGCCAGCAGACCGGGACAGGGGACTAACATTCAGTACTTC. This encodes CASRPGQGTNIQYF. The chain joins TRBV12-3 or TRBV12-4 to TRBJ2-7; 10 nucleotides align to TRBD1. TRBJ2-4 matches the DNA end more closely, so the J call is doubtful. This CDR3 spans 14 amino acids.

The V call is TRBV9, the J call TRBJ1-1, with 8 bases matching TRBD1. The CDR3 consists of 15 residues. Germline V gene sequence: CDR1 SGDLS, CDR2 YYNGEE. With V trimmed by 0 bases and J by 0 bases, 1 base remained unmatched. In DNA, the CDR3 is TGTGCCAGCAGCGTAGGGACAGGGATGAACACTGAAGCTTTCTTT. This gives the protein CASSVGTGMNTEAFF.

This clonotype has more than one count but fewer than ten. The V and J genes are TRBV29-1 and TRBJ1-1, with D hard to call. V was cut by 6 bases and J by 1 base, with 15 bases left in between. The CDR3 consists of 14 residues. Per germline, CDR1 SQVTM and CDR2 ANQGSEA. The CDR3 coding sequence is TGCAGCGTGGACGGTCAGGTATGGAACACTGAAGCTTTCTTT. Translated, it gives CSVDGQVWNTEAFF.

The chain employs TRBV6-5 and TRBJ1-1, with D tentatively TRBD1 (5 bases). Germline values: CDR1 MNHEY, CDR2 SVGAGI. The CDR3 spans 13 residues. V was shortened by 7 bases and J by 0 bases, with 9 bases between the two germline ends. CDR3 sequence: CASTSTVNTEAFF. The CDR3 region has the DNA TGTGCCAGCACATCGACAGTGAACACTGAAGCTTTCTTT.

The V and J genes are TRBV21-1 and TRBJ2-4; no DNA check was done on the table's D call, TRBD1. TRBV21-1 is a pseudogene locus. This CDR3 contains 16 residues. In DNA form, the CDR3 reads TGTGCCAGCAGTAGGACAGTCCCTCTAGCCAAAAACATTCAGTACTTC. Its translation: CASSRTVPLAKNIQYF.

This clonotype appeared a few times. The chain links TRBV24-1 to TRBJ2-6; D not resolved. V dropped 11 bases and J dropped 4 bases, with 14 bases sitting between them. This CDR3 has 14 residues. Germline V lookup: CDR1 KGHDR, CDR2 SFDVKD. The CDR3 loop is CAIGHSGGANVLTF. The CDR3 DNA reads TGTGCCATCGGCCACAGTGGCGGGGCCAACGTCCTGACTTTC.

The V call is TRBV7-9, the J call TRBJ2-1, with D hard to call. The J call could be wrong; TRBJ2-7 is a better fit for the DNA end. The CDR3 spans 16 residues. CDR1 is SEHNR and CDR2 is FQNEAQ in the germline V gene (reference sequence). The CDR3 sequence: CASSPSLASSYNEQYF. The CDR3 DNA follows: TGTGCCAGCAGCCCAAGCCTTGCCAGCTCCTACAATGAGCAGTACTTC.